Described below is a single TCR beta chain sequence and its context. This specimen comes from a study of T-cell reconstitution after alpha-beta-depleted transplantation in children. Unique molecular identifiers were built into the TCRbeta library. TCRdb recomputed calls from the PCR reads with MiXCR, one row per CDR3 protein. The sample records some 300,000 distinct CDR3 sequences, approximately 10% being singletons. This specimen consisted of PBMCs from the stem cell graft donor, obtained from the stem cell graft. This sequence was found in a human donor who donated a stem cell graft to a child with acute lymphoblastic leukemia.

In nucleotides, the CDR3 is TGTGCCAGCAGGGTGGTAGGGGGTCCTTACAATGAGCAGTTCTTC. Protein sequence: CASRVVGGPYNEQFF. This chain uses TRBV5-6 with TRBJ2-1; TRBD1 is a possible D gene (6 bases). This CDR3 region has 15 residues. V lost 5 bases and J lost 4, with 16 bases in between. CDR1 and CDR2 (germline): SGHDT, YYEEEE.